A single T cell receptor beta chain is shown here with its context. The data belong to a study of cytomegalovirus exposure and HLA in healthy donors. 13 Jbeta primers and 60 Vbeta primers were used for the PCR. TCRdb keeps only in-frame clones here, not all; method: immunoSEQ multiplex PCR. Here the sample spans approximately 100,000 clones, approximately 76% being singletons. CDR1 LGHNA and CDR2 YNFKEQ come from the germline V gene. V was clipped by 2 bases and J by 13 bases, with 17 bases between them. The CDR3 covers 13 residues. The chain couples TRBV4-2 to TRBJ2-5; a possible D gene is TRBD2 (6 bases). The clonotype was recovered from a man aged 40-55 years in good health and CMV-seronegative. Sequencing used PBMCs. This CDR3 is CASSQRPRDLSYF. CDR3 bases: TGTGCCAGCAGCCAACGACCCCGGGACTTGTCGTACTTC.